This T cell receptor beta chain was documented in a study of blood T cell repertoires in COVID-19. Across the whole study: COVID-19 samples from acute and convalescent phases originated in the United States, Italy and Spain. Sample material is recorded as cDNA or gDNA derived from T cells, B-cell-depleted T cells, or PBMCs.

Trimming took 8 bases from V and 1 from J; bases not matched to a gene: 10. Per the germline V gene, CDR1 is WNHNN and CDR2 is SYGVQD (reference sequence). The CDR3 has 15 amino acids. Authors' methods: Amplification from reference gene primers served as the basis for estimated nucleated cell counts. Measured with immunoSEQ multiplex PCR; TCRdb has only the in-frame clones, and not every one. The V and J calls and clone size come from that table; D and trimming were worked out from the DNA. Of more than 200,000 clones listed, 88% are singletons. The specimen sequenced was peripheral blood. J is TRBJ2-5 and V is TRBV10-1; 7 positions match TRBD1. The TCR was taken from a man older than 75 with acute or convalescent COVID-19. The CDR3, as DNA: TGCGCCAGCGGGAACAGGGGACAGCCCCAAGAGACCCAGTACTTC. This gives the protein CASGNRGQPQETQYF.